The T cell receptor beta chain described here comes from a study of blood T cell repertoires in COVID-19. Study-wide background: T cells, B-cell-depleted T cells, or PBMCs provided the cDNA or gDNA that served as material.

The junction had 13 bases not matched to a gene; V was cut back by 4 bases and J by 0 bases. This CDR3 contains 18 residues. CDR1 SGHRS and CDR2 YFSETQ come from the germline V gene. Clinical histories supplied by participants themselves formed the basis of cohort assignment. Sequencing used immunoSEQ multiplex PCR; TCRdb keeps in-frame clones, though not all of them. The data show roughly 360,000 clones, roughly 88% seen once. The specimen sequenced was PBMCs or T cells enriched from blood (not recorded which). The receptor was derived from a woman in her 30s with acute COVID-19. This chain joins TRBV5-1 and TRBJ1-3, with 7 bases fitting TRBD1. In DNA form, the CDR3 reads TGCGCCAGCAGCCTAGACCTAGACAGGGAGGTCTCTGGAAACACCATATATTTT. Its protein is CASSLDLDREVSGNTIYF.